This T cell receptor (beta chain) was identified during a study of cytomegalovirus exposure and HLA in healthy donors. PCR used 60 Vbeta primers and 13 Jbeta primers. The assay was immunoSEQ multiplex PCR, and TCRdb's table has in-frame clones only and misses some. The data show nearly 110,000 clones, around 75% seen once. As regards this clone: Its target is not known.

Findings and limits, study-wide: A later analysis appeared to link common viral pathogens to several of the most significant clusters. Overall, approximately 180 TCR beta chains were annotated as cytomegalovirus-associated.

The receptor was isolated from a male donor in good health and CMV-seropositive. The sample taken for sequencing was PBMCs.

The CDR3 sequence is CASSLVGSGEYF. In nucleotides, the CDR3 is TGTGCCAGCAGCTTAGTAGGCAGTGGAGAGTACTTC. V gene TRBV11-2 combines with J gene TRBJ2-4; no reliable D call. V was cut by 1 base and J by 14 bases, with 12 bases left in between. Germline V CDR1 and CDR2: SGHAT, FQNNGV. CDR3 length equals 12 residues.